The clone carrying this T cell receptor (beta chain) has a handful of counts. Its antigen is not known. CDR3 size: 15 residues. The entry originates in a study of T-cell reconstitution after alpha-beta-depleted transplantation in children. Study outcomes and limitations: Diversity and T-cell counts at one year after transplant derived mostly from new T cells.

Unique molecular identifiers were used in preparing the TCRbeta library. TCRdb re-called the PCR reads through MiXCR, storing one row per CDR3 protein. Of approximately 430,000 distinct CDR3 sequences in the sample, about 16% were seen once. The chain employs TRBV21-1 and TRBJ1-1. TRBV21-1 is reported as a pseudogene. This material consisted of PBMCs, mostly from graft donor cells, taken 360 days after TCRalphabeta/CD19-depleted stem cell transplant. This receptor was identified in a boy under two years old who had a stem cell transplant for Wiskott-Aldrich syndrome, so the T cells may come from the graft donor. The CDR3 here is CASSKGVRMNTEAFF. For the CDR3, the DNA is TGTGCCAGCAGCAAAGGCGTCAGAATGAACACTGAAGCTTTCTTT.